The sequence of this TCR beta chain was determined in a study of cytomegalovirus exposure and HLA in healthy donors. Trimming at V came to 2 bases and at J to 4 bases, leaving 9 bases not matched to a gene. The CDR3 extends over 16 amino acids. Germline-derived CDR1 and CDR2 are SGDLS and YYNGEE. 13 Jbeta primers and 60 Vbeta primers were used for the PCR. This table comes from immunoSEQ multiplex PCR, and its TCRdb copy is limited to in-frame clones, with some not included. The repertoire holds approximately 150,000 clones, with around 78% as singletons. The receptor comes from a woman between 18 and 30 years old in good health and CMV-seropositive. V usage is TRBV9 and J usage is TRBJ2-1; 7 bases are shared with TRBD1. The specimen sequenced was PBMCs. The CDR3 protein is CASSVSQGTAYNEQFF. CDR3 DNA sequence: TGTGCCAGCAGCGTCAGCCAAGGGACAGCTTACAATGAGCAGTTCTTC.